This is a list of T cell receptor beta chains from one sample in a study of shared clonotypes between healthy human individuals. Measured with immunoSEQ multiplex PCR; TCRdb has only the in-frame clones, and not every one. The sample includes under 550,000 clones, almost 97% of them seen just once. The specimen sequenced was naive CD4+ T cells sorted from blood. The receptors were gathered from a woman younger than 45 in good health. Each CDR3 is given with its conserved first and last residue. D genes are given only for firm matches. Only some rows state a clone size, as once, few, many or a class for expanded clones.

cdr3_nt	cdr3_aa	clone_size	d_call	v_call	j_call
TGTGCCAGCCGGACCATTACAGGGAACTATGGCTACACCTTC	CASRTITGNYGYTF	few	.	TRBV28	TRBJ1-2
TGTGCCAGCAGCCCCGGGCGGGGAAGGAACGAGCAGTACTTC	CASSPGRGRNEQYF	.	.	TRBV9	TRBJ2-7
TGTGCCTGGAGTGGGACAAGAGCTAACTATGGCTACACCTTC	CAWSGTRANYGYTF	few	.	TRBV30	TRBJ1-2
TGCGCCAGTACCCTGGCCGGGAGTCTTAACAATGAGCAGTTCTTC	CASTLAGSLNNEQFF	.	.	TRBV10-2	TRBJ2-1
TGTGCCAGTAGTAAGCCGACCGCTACTAATGAAAAACTGTTTTTT	CASSKPTATNEKLFF	.	.	TRBV19	TRBJ1-4
TGTGCCAGCAGTTACCATACAGGAGGATACGAGCAGTACTTC	CASSYHTGGYEQYF	.	.	TRBV6-5	TRBJ2-7
TGTGCCAGCAGCGGCCCCGGTTGGGAGCAGTACTTC	CASSGPGWEQYF	.	.	TRBV5-8	TRBJ2-7
TGTGCCAGCAGCGTGACATCTGGGGCCTCTGGGGCCAACGTCCTGACTTTC	CASSVTSGASGANVLTF	.	.	TRBV9	TRBJ2-6
TGCGCCAGCAGCCCTGGACTAGCGGCCTACGAGCAGTACTTC	CASSPGLAAYEQYF	.	TRBD2	TRBV4-1	TRBJ2-7
TGCGCCAGCAGCAACCGGACGGGGAACACCGGGGAGCTGTTTTTT	CASSNRTGNTGELFF	.	.	TRBV5-1	TRBJ2-2
TGTGCCAGCAGTGAACGGACGGGGGTTGACACAGATACGCAGTATTTT	CASSERTGVDTDTQYF	.	.	TRBV2	TRBJ2-3
TGTGCCAGCGGGAGAGGCCAACAACCCTATGGCTACACCTTC	CASGRGQQPYGYTF	.	.	TRBV5-4	TRBJ1-2
TGTGCCAGCAGCTCGAACAGGGGGAACACTGAAGCTTTCTTT	CASSSNRGNTEAFF	once	TRBD1	TRBV6-6	TRBJ1-1
TGCGCAATAGGGAACACTGAAGCTTTCTTT	CAIGNTEAFF	few	.	TRBV29-1	TRBJ1-1
TGTGCCAGCAGCTTGGGACAGGGGAACACTGAAGCTTTCTTT	CASSLGQGNTEAFF	.	TRBD1	TRBV7-2	TRBJ1-1
TGTGCCATCAGTGAGGCAGGCCGGGGAGGCTACACCTTC	CAISEAGRGGYTF	.	.	TRBV10-3	TRBJ1-2
TGTGCCAGCAGACTGACCGGGGAGCTGTTTTTT	CASRLTGELFF	.	.	TRBV2	TRBJ2-2
TGTGCCAGCTCACCTACGGGCTCCTACAATGAGCAGTTCTTC	CASSPTGSYNEQFF	.	.	TRBV18	TRBJ2-1
TGTGCCAGCAGTGACCTACCCGACAGTAATGAAAAACTGTTTTTT	CASSDLPDSNEKLFF	.	.	TRBV25-1	TRBJ1-4
TGTGCCAGCAGTTTATATTTGCAGGGGGCGGGTCAGCCCCAGCATTTT	CASSLYLQGAGQPQHF	.	TRBD1	TRBV28	TRBJ1-5
TGTGCCAGCAGCCAAGACGCGACAGTATATGGCTACACCTTC	CASSQDATVYGYTF	.	.	TRBV4-2	TRBJ1-2
TGTGCCTGGAGGGACAGGGGGCTTCGGGAGCTGTTTTTT	CAWRDRGLRELFF	.	TRBD1	TRBV30	TRBJ2-2
TGTGCCAGTAGTATGGGACGGAGCCAGCAGTACTTC	CASSMGRSQQYF	.	.	TRBV19	TRBJ2-7
TGTGCCAGCTCACCACCGCGGGAGCCGTACGAGCAGTACTTC	CASSPPREPYEQYF	.	TRBD2	TRBV18	TRBJ2-7
TGTGCCAGCAGCTTCGGACCCCGTCAGGGCTCGTACGAGCAGTACTTC	CASSFGPRQGSYEQYF	.	.	TRBV7-9	TRBJ2-7
TGTGCCAGCAGCTCGAACACCTGGTCCACTGAAGCTTTCTTT	CASSSNTWSTEAFF	.	.	TRBV7-2	TRBJ1-1
TGTGCCAGCAGCCGCCCTAAGGGGTACGAGCAGTACTTC	CASSRPKGYEQYF	.	.	TRBV11-2	TRBJ2-7
TGTGCCAGCATCGCGGAGGTCATCTACGAGCAGTACTTC	CASIAEVIYEQYF	.	.	TRBV2	TRBJ2-7
TGTGCCAGCAGCGCCTCGTTCCAGGGCCCCGAAAAACTGTTTTTT	CASSASFQGPEKLFF	.	.	TRBV11-2	TRBJ1-4
TGTGCCAGCAGTTTAAGAGTAGCGGGAGCGGTCGAGCAGTACTTC	CASSLRVAGAVEQYF	.	TRBD2	TRBV28	TRBJ2-7
TGTGCCACCAGATGGATAAGTGGGGCGAACACCGGGGAGCTGTTTTTT	CATRWISGANTGELFF	.	.	TRBV15	TRBJ2-2
TGTGCCAGCAGTCCCCGGGGAGGAGGGTTGGAGACCCAGTACTTC	CASSPRGGGLETQYF	.	.	TRBV28	TRBJ2-5
TGTGCCAGCAGTGGGGTACTTAGGGACGAGCAGTACTTC	CASSGVLRDEQYF	.	.	TRBV6-6	TRBJ2-7
TGTGCCAGCAGTTTTAGCGGGCCTCCTCAAGAGACCCAGTACTTC	CASSFSGPPQETQYF	once	TRBD2	TRBV27	TRBJ2-5
TGTGCCAGCAGTGAAGGGACAGCCTTAGGTGGCTACACCTTC	CASSEGTALGGYTF	.	.	TRBV6-1	TRBJ1-2
TGTGCCAGCAGCTCGCAGGGTGGCACTGAAGCTTTCTTT	CASSSQGGTEAFF	.	.	TRBV11-2	TRBJ1-1
TGTGCCAGCAGCATCCATAGCGGGAGCTCCTACGAGCAGTACTTC	CASSIHSGSSYEQYF	once	TRBD2	TRBV9	TRBJ2-7
TGCGCCAGCAGCTTTCAGCCTACCCCAGTGACCGGGGAGCTGTTTTTT	CASSFQPTPVTGELFF	once	.	TRBV5-1	TRBJ2-2
TGTGCCAGCAGTCCCACCGGTTGGGCTTCCGAAGCTTTCTTT	CASSPTGWASEAFF	.	.	TRBV28	TRBJ1-1
TGTGCCAGCAAGGGGGCCCAGAGTGGGAACACCATATATTTT	CASKGAQSGNTIYF	.	TRBD1	TRBV6-6	TRBJ1-3
TGTGCCAGCAGTGTCGGCCACCGTCACAATCAGCCCCAGCATTTT	CASSVGHRHNQPQHF	.	.	TRBV2	TRBJ1-5
TGCGCCAGCAGCTTAGACAGGGCCACAGATACGCAGTATTTT	CASSLDRATDTQYF	.	TRBD1	TRBV5-1	TRBJ2-3
TGTGCCAGCAGTTTTGGACAGGGGTTCTACGAGCAGTACTTC	CASSFGQGFYEQYF	.	TRBD1	TRBV27	TRBJ2-7
TGTGCCAGCAGCCGCCCGGGCCTTTCCGGCTACGAGCAGTACTTC	CASSRPGLSGYEQYF	.	.	TRBV28	TRBJ2-7